These T cell receptor beta chains were read from a single sample in a study of OX40 agonist ivuxolimab in advanced cancers. Only in-frame clones appear in the TCRdb table, and some are missing; sequencing was by immunoSEQ multiplex PCR. The sample lists roughly 19,000 clones; more than 75% were seen once. The starting material was CD4+ or CD8+ T cells sorted from blood, obtained in a trial of the OX40 agonist ivuxolimab. The receptors were gathered from an adult with an advanced solid tumor such as melanoma, head and neck, liver or kidney cancer. The CDR3 runs from the conserved cysteine through the conserved F or W. A D gene is named only where the DNA matches it firmly. The listing skips clone size in some rows; elsewhere it reads once, few, many or a size class.

d_call: TRBD2; clone_size: NA; v_call: TRBV13; j_call: TRBJ2-3; cdr3_nt: TGTGCCAGCAGCTCGGGACTAGCGGGGGGGTCAGATACGCAGTATTTT; cdr3_aa: CASSSGLAGGSDTQYF
d_call: NA; clone_size: NA; v_call: TRBV6-4; j_call: TRBJ2-3; cdr3_nt: TGTGCCAGCAGTGACGGGGGGGCCACAGATACGCAGTATTTT; cdr3_aa: CASSDGGATDTQYF
d_call: NA; clone_size: NA; v_call: TRBV2; j_call: TRBJ2-1; cdr3_nt: TGTGCCAGCAGTGAAGCAGCCGCTGGGAGCTTTTTTAATGAGCAGTTCTTC; cdr3_aa: CASSEAAAGSFFNEQFF
d_call: NA; clone_size: NA; v_call: TRBV29-1; j_call: TRBJ2-1; cdr3_nt: TGCAGCACCAGTAGATACTACAATGAGCAGTTCTTC; cdr3_aa: CSTSRYYNEQFF
d_call: NA; clone_size: once; v_call: TRBV13; j_call: TRBJ2-7; cdr3_nt: TGTGCCAGCAGCACGCGGGGCTCTTCCCCCTACGAGCAGTACTTC; cdr3_aa: CASSTRGSSPYEQYF
d_call: TRBD2; clone_size: NA; v_call: TRBV18; j_call: TRBJ2-1; cdr3_nt: TGTGCCAGCTCACCACCTAACTCCGGGACTAGCACCTTCAATGAGCAGTTCTTC; cdr3_aa: CASSPPNSGTSTFNEQFF
d_call: NA; clone_size: NA; v_call: TRBV29-1; j_call: TRBJ2-1; cdr3_nt: TGCAGCGTTGAAGCCCCGGACGCAGCGAGGAATGAGCAGTTCTTC; cdr3_aa: CSVEAPDAARNEQFF
d_call: NA; clone_size: few; v_call: TRBV27; j_call: TRBJ1-1; cdr3_nt: TGTGCCAGCAGTTTCACAGGACAGAACACTGAAGCTTTCTTT; cdr3_aa: CASSFTGQNTEAFF
d_call: TRBD1; clone_size: NA; v_call: TRBV27; j_call: TRBJ2-2; cdr3_nt: TGTGCCAGCAGTCCAAAGGCCGGGACAGGGGTCACCGGGGAGCTGTTTTTT; cdr3_aa: CASSPKAGTGVTGELFF
d_call: NA; clone_size: once; v_call: TRBV10-3; j_call: TRBJ2-1; cdr3_nt: TGTGCCATCAGTCTACAGGGAGCTGAGCAGTTCTTC; cdr3_aa: CAISLQGAEQFF
d_call: NA; clone_size: once; v_call: TRBV6-5; j_call: TRBJ2-2; cdr3_nt: TGTGCCAGCAGTTACTCTCGGACCGGGGAGCTGTTTTTT; cdr3_aa: CASSYSRTGELFF
d_call: TRBD2; clone_size: NA; v_call: TRBV7-9; j_call: TRBJ2-1; cdr3_nt: TGTGCCAGCAGCTTTGTTAGCGGGGGATACAATGAGCAGTTCTTC; cdr3_aa: CASSFVSGGYNEQFF
d_call: NA; clone_size: NA; v_call: TRBV7-9; j_call: TRBJ1-1; cdr3_nt: TGTGCCAGCAGCTTATCCGACGGGACTGAAGCTTTCTTT; cdr3_aa: CASSLSDGTEAFF
d_call: NA; clone_size: NA; v_call: TRBV19; j_call: TRBJ1-4; cdr3_nt: TGTGCCAGTAGTATAGATAGGGAGACAGCGAATGAAAAACTGTTTTTT; cdr3_aa: CASSIDRETANEKLFF
d_call: NA; clone_size: NA; v_call: TRBV7-9; j_call: TRBJ2-7; cdr3_nt: TGTGCCAGCAGCTTAGGAGGGACCGAGCAGTACTTC; cdr3_aa: CASSLGGTEQYF
d_call: NA; clone_size: NA; v_call: TRBV6-6; j_call: TRBJ1-2; cdr3_nt: TGTGCCAGCAGTTTAGACAGTAACTATGGCTACACCTTC; cdr3_aa: CASSLDSNYGYTF
d_call: NA; clone_size: NA; v_call: TRBV9; j_call: TRBJ2-3; cdr3_nt: TGTGCCAGCAGAAGCAATTTTGGGGTAGATACGCAGTATTTT; cdr3_aa: CASRSNFGVDTQYF
d_call: TRBD2; clone_size: NA; v_call: TRBV5-1; j_call: TRBJ2-3; cdr3_nt: TGCGCCAGCAGCTTGGAGGTAGCGGGAGCATACGCGGATACGCAGTATTTT; cdr3_aa: CASSLEVAGAYADTQYF
d_call: NA; clone_size: NA; v_call: TRBV6-5; j_call: TRBJ2-7; cdr3_nt: TGTGCCAGCAGTTACTCGGCCGGTTTATACGAGCAGTACTTC; cdr3_aa: CASSYSAGLYEQYF
d_call: NA; clone_size: NA; v_call: TRBV4-2; j_call: TRBJ2-1; cdr3_nt: TGTGCCAGCAGCCATTCTAGGGGAGACAATGAGCAGTTCTTC; cdr3_aa: CASSHSRGDNEQFF
d_call: NA; clone_size: NA; v_call: TRBV25-1; j_call: TRBJ1-2; cdr3_nt: TGTGCCAGCAGTGTGTCCGGCTATGGCTACACCTTC; cdr3_aa: CASSVSGYGYTF
d_call: NA; clone_size: NA; v_call: TRBV7-9; j_call: TRBJ2-7; cdr3_nt: TGTGCCAGCAGCTTATTAAGGAGAGGCCGAGCCAACGAGCAGTACTTC; cdr3_aa: CASSLLRRGRANEQYF
d_call: TRBD2; clone_size: NA; v_call: TRBV13; j_call: TRBJ2-1; cdr3_nt: TGTGCCAGCAGCTCGCACTTTAGCGGGAGAAGAAGGAATGAGCAGTTCTTC; cdr3_aa: CASSSHFSGRRRNEQFF
d_call: TRBD1; clone_size: NA; v_call: TRBV27; j_call: TRBJ2-7; cdr3_nt: TGTGCCAGCAGTGGCGTCAGACAGGGGTCCTACGAGCAGTACTTC; cdr3_aa: CASSGVRQGSYEQYF
d_call: NA; clone_size: NA; v_call: TRBV9; j_call: TRBJ1-1; cdr3_nt: TGTGCCAGCAGCGTAGAGGGGTGGAACACTGAAGCTTTCTTT; cdr3_aa: CASSVEGWNTEAFF
d_call: TRBD2; clone_size: once; v_call: TRBV4-2; j_call: TRBJ2-1; cdr3_nt: TGTGCCAGCAGCCAAGTGAGGAGCGGGGCCTTATCGAATGAGCAGTTCTTC; cdr3_aa: CASSQVRSGALSNEQFF
d_call: TRBD1; clone_size: NA; v_call: TRBV29-1; j_call: TRBJ2-2; cdr3_nt: TGCAGCGAAGTGACAGGGACCGGGGAGCTGTTTTTT; cdr3_aa: CSEVTGTGELFF
d_call: TRBD2; clone_size: NA; v_call: TRBV27; j_call: TRBJ2-2; cdr3_nt: TGTGCCAGCAGTCTCCGAGCGGGAGGAACCGGGGAGCTGTTTTTT; cdr3_aa: CASSLRAGGTGELFF
d_call: TRBD1; clone_size: NA; v_call: TRBV27; j_call: TRBJ1-1; cdr3_nt: TGTGCCAGCAGGACAGGGACCTGGGGGAACACTGAAGCTTTCTTT; cdr3_aa: CASRTGTWGNTEAFF